This T cell receptor (beta chain) was observed in a study of cytomegalovirus exposure and HLA in healthy donors. J lost 5 bases, V lost 5 bases, and 4 bases had no gene match. Germline V gene data show CDR1 as MNHEY and CDR2 as SMNVEV (reference sequence). This CDR3 has 15 residues. The PCR used 60 Vbeta and 13 Jbeta primers. Only in-frame clones appear in the TCRdb table, and some are missing; sequencing was by immunoSEQ multiplex PCR. The sample consists of under 200,000 clones, 75% to 85% of them appearing once. The sequence derives from a man between 50 and 59 years old in good health and CMV-seropositive. The sequenced sample consisted of PBMCs. This chain uses TRBV27 with TRBJ2-3; 13 bases line up with TRBD2. The CDR3 loop is CASSNGLAGEDTQYF. CDR3 DNA sequence: TGTGCCAGCAGTAACGGACTAGCGGGAGAAGATACGCAGTATTTT.